This T cell receptor beta chain is from a study of Tregs in tolerant kidney transplant recipients. The trim removed 1 base at V and 3 bases at J, leaving 10 bases unmatched. The CDR3 loop spans 17 amino acids. Looked up from germline, CDR1 is LNHDA and CDR2 is SQIVND (reference sequence). Profiling relied on immunoSEQ multiplex PCR, and the TCRdb table lists in-frame clones only, not all of them. The repertoire includes about 240,000 clones, more than 65% of them detected once, and over 0.5% sits in the top ten. This chain joins TRBV19 and TRBJ2-7; TRBD1 aligns across 9 bases. This clonotype was sampled from a human donor in good health. Sequencing was performed on CD4+ T cells from blood. The CDR3 protein is CASSIVEGGQGVYEQYF. DNA of the CDR3: TGTGCCAGTAGTATAGTAGAGGGGGGACAGGGCGTCTACGAGCAGTACTTC.